The TCR beta chain described here comes from a study of OX40 agonist ivuxolimab in advanced cancers. TCRdb's table, derived via immunoSEQ multiplex PCR, lists solely in-frame clones and lacks some. The sample has tens of thousands of clones, over 85% seen once. V shed 3 bases, J shed 4 bases, and the junction held 6 bases outside the gene matches. Germline V gene data show CDR1 as SGHRS and CDR2 as YFSETQ. The length of the CDR3 is 14 residues. The specimen comprised CD4+ or CD8+ T cells sorted from blood, sampled in a trial of the OX40 agonist ivuxolimab. This rearrangement joins TRBV5-1 to TRBJ1-2, with 7 bases lining up with TRBD1. The clonotype was recovered from an adult with an advanced solid tumor such as melanoma, head and neck, liver or kidney cancer. CDR3 region: CASSSGQDAYGYTF. In DNA form, the CDR3 reads TGCGCCAGCAGCTCAGGACAGGATGCCTATGGCTACACCTTC.